This TCR beta chain is from a study of cytomegalovirus exposure and HLA in healthy donors. Study conclusions and caveats: In a later analysis, a genetic analysis reported fewer productive-TCR N-insertions in an Asian-associated ancestry cluster than the cohort average. Later, an analysis found that common viral pathogens appeared to be linked with several of the most significant clusters.

The PCR ran on 60 Vbeta and 13 Jbeta primers. Method: immunoSEQ multiplex PCR; TCRdb's copy keeps in-frame clones and lacks some. This sample has 130,000 or so clones, with about 8.5% found just once. Looked up from germline, CDR1 is LNHNV and CDR2 is YYDKDF (reference sequence). This CDR3 has 14 amino acids. The V end was cut by 1 base, the J end by 5 bases, with 11 bases between. A few counts support this clone. Its antigen remains unidentified. The receptor was derived from a man between 40 and 49 years old in good health and CMV-seronegative. Specimen: PBMCs. This chain joins TRBV15 and TRBJ1-2; D possibly corresponds to TRBD1 (5 bases). The DNA for the CDR3 is TGTGCCACCAGCAGAGGCAGGGTATCATATGGCTACACCTTC. It encodes CATSRGRVSYGYTF. Complete variable domain (other parts from reference TRBV15 and TRBJ1-2): DAMVIQNPRYQVTQFGKPVTLSCSQTLNHNVMYWYQQKSSQAPKLLFHYYDKDFNNEADTPDNFQSRRPNTSFCFLDIRSPGLGDTAMYLCATSRGRVSYGYTFGSGTRLTVV.